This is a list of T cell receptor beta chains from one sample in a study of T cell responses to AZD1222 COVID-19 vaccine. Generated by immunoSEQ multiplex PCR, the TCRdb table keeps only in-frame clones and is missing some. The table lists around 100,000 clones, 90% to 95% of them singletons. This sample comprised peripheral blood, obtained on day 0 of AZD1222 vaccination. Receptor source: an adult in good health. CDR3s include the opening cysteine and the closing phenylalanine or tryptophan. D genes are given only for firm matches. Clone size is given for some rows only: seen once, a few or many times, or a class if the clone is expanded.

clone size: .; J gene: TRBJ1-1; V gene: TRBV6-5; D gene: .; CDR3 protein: CASSRPGQNTEAFF; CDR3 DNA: TGTGCCAGCAGCCGCCCGGGACAGAACACTGAAGCTTTCTTT
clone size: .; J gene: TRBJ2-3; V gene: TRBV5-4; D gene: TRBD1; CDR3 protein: CASSGDRATDTQYF; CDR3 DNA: TGTGCCAGCAGCGGCGACAGGGCCACAGATACGCAGTATTTT
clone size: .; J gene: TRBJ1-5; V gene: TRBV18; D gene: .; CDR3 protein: CASSSQGKNQPQHF; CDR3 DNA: TGTGCCAGCTCATCCCAGGGTAAAAATCAGCCCCAGCATTTT
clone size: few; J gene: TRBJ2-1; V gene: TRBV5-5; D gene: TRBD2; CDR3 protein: CASSSRTSGGPYAQFF; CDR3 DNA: TGTGCCAGCAGCTCTAGGACTAGCGGGGGGCCCTACGCTCAGTTCTTC
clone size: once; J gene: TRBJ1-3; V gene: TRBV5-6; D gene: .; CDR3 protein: CASSSLQGQGNTIYF; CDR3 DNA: TGTGCCAGCAGCTCCCTTCAGGGTCAGGGAAACACCATATATTTT
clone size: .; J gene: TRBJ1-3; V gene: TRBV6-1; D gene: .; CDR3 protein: CASSEGPISGNTIYF; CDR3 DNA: TGTGCCAGCAGTGAAGGGCCTATCTCTGGAAACACCATATATTTT
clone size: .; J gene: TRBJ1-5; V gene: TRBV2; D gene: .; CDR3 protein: CASSVLLGQPQHF; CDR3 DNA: TGTGCCAGCAGTGTGCTCTTGGGTCAGCCCCAGCATTTT
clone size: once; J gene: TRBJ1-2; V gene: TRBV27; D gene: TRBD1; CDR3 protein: CASGGTVDGYTF; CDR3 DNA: TGTGCCAGCGGAGGGACAGTTGACGGCTACACCTTC
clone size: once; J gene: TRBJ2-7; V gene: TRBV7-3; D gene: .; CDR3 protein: CASSEGLASSYEQYF; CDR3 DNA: TGTGCCAGCAGCGAGGGGCTAGCGAGCTCCTACGAGCAGTACTTC
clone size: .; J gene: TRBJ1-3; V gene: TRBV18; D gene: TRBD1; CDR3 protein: CASSPRATGDSGNTIYF; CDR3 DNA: TGTGCCAGCTCACCACGAGCTACAGGGGACTCTGGAAACACCATATATTTT
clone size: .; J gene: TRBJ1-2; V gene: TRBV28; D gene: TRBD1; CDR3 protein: CASSLPGQANYGYTF; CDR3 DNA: TGTGCCAGCAGTTTACCGGGACAGGCTAACTATGGCTACACCTTC
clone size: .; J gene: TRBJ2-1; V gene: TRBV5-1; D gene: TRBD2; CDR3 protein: CASSLSGGLQFF; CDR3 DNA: TGCGCCAGCAGCCTAAGCGGGGGACTGCAGTTCTTC
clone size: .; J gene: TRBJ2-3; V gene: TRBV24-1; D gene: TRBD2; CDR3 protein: CATAEGLSIPDTQYF; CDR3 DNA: TGTGCCACCGCTGAGGGACTATCCATCCCAGATACGCAGTATTTT
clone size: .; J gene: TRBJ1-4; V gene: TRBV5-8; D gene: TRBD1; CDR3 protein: CASSFGTGNEKLFF; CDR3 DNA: TGTGCCAGCAGCTTCGGGACAGGGAATGAAAAACTGTTTTTT
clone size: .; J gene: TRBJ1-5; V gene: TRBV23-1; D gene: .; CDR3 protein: CASSQSSGGRSNQPQHF; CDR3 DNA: TGCGCCAGCAGTCAATCGAGCGGCGGCAGAAGCAATCAGCCCCAGCATTTT
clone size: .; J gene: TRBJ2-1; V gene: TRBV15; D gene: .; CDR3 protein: CATNEGGRLNEQFF; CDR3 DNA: TGTGCCACCAACGAGGGGGGGCGTTTAAATGAGCAGTTCTTC
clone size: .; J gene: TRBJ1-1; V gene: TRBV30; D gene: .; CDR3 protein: CAWSTTLNTEAFF; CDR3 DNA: TGTGCCTGGAGTACCACTCTCAACACTGAAGCTTTCTTT
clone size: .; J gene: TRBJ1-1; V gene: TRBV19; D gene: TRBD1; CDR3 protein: CASSTIRTGRGTEAFF; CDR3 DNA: TGTGCCAGTAGTACAATTCGGACAGGGCGAGGGACTGAAGCTTTCTTT
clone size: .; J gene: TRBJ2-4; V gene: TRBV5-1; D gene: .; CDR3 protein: CASSLGVLGKNIQYF; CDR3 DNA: TGCGCCAGCAGCTTAGGAGTATTGGGCAAAAACATTCAGTACTTC
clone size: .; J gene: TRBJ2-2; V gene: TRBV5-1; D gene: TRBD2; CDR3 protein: CASSLGLAGNSGELFF; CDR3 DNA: TGCGCCAGCAGCTTGGGACTAGCGGGAAACTCCGGGGAGCTGTTTTTT
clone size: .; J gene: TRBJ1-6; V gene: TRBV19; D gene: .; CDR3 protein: CASSIQGHHNSPLHF; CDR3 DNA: TGTGCCAGTTCCATCCAAGGACATCATAATTCACCCCTCCACTTT
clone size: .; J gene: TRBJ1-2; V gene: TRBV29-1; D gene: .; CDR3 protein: CSAVGDNYGYTF; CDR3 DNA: TGCAGCGCTGTGGGGGATAACTATGGCTACACCTTC
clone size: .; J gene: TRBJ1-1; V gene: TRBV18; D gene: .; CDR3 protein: CASSPSSMNTEAFF; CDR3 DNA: TGTGCCAGCTCACCAAGTAGTATGAACACTGAAGCTTTCTTT
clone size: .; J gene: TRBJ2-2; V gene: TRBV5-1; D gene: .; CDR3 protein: CASSFRDAANTGELFF; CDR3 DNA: TGCGCCAGCAGCTTTCGGGACGCCGCGAACACCGGGGAGCTGTTTTTT
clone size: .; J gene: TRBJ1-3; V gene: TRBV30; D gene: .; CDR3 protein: CAWQGSGNTIYF; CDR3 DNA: TGTGCCTGGCAAGGGTCTGGAAACACCATATATTTT
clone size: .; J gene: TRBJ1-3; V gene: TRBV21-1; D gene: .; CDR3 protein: CASSKVPGNTIYF; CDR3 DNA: TGTGCCAGCAGCAAAGTCCCCGGAAACACCATATATTTT
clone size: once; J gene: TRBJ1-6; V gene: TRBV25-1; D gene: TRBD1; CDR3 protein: CASSPGQGYSPLHF; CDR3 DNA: TGTGCCAGCAGTCCGGGACAGGGTTATTCACCCCTCCACTTT
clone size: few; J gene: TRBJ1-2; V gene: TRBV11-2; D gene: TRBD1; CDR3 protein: CASSFTDRGRGYTF; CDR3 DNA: TGTGCCAGCAGCTTCACTGACAGGGGTCGTGGCTACACCTTC
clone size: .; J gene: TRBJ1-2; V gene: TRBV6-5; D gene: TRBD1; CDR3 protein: CASSKGALYGYTF; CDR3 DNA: TGTGCCAGCAGTAAGGGGGCTCTCTATGGCTACACCTTC
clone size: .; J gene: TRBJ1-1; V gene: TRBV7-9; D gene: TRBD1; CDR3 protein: CASSLETGGKTEAFF; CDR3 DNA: TGTGCCAGCAGCTTAGAAACAGGGGGCAAGACTGAAGCTTTCTTT
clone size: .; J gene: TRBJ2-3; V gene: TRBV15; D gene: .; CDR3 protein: CATSSLARDTQYF; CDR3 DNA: TGTGCCACCAGCAGTCTAGCGAGAGATACGCAGTATTTT
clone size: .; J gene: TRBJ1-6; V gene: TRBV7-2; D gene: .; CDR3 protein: CASSLAGPPNSPLHF; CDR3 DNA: TGTGCCAGCAGCTTAGCGGGACCTCCTAATTCACCCCTCCACTTT
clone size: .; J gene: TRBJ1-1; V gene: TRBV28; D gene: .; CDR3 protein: CASSFEGANTEAFF; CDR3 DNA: TGTGCCAGCAGTTTCGAAGGAGCGAACACTGAAGCTTTCTTT
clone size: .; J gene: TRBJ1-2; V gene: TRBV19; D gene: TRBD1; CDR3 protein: CASSITGARVMSNYGYTF; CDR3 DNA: TGTGCCAGTAGTATAACAGGGGCCAGGGTGATGAGTAACTATGGCTACACCTTC
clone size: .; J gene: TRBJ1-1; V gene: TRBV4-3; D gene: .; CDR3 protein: CASSQDRGSEAFF; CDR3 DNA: TGCGCCAGCAGCCAAGACCGGGGGTCTGAAGCTTTCTTT
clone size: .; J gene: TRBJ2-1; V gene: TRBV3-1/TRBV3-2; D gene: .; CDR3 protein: CASSQGGVWEQFF; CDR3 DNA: TGTGCCAGCAGCCAGGGGGGAGTATGGGAGCAGTTCTTC
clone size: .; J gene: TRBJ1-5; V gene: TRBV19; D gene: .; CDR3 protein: CASLGGPGIAQHF; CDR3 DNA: TGTGCCAGTCTCGGGGGACCGGGTATAGCCCAGCATTTT
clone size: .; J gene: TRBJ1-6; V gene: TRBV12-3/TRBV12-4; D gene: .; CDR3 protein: CASSPGLESPLHF; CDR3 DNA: TGTGCCAGCAGCCCGGGATTGGAGTCACCCCTCCACTTT
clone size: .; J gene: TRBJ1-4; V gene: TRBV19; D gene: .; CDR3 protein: CASSPAWATTNEKLFF; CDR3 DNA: TGTGCCAGTAGCCCAGCTTGGGCTACAACTAATGAAAAACTGTTTTTT
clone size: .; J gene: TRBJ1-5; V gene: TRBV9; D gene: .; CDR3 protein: CASSVKGHQPQHF; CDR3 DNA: TGTGCCAGCAGCGTAAAGGGTCATCAGCCCCAGCATTTT
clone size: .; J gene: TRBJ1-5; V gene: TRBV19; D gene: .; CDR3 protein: CASSIRGAEQPQHF; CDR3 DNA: TGTGCCAGTAGTATTCGGGGGGCTGAACAGCCCCAGCATTTT
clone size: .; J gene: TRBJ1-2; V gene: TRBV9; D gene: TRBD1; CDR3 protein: CASSDGQGLDGYTF; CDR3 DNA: TGTGCCAGCAGCGACGGACAGGGGCTGGATGGCTACACCTTC
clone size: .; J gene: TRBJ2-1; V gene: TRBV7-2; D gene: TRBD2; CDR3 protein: CASSFRTGTSPYNEQFF; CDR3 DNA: TGTGCCAGCAGCTTCCGAACCGGGACTAGCCCCTACAATGAGCAGTTCTTC
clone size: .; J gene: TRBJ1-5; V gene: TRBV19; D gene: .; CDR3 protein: CAGHRDTQRGNQPQHF; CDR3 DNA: TGTGCCGGGCACCGGGACACTCAACGGGGCAATCAGCCCCAGCATTTT
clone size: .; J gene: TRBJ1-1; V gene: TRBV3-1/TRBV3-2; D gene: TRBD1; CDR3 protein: CASSRWDRVTEAFF; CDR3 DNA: TGTGCCAGCAGCCGCTGGGACAGGGTGACTGAAGCTTTCTTT
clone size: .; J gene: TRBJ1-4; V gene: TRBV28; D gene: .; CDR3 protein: CASSSAAKLFF; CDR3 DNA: TGTGCCAGCAGTTCGGCGGCAAAACTGTTTTTT
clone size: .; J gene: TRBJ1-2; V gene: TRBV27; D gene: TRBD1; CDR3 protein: CASSSRDRWIYGYTF; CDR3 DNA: TGTGCCAGCAGTTCACGGGACAGGTGGATCTATGGCTACACCTTC
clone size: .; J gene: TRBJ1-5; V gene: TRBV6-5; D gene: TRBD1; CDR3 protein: CASSDVQGVDPQHF; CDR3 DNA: TGTGCCAGCAGCGACGTACAGGGGGTTGATCCCCAGCATTTT
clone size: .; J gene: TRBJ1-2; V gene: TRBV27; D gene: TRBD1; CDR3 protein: CASSPTGGWGYGYTF; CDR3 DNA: TGTGCCAGCAGTCCTACAGGGGGCTGGGGCTATGGCTACACCTTC
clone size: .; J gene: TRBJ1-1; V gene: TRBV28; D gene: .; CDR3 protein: CASSLSGVRLRYTEAFF; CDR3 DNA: TGTGCCAGCAGTTTATCCGGGGTACGGCTTAGGTACACTGAAGCTTTCTTT
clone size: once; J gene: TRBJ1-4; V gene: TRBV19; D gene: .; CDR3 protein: CASVGFATNEKLFF; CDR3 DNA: TGTGCCAGCGTTGGATTTGCAACTAATGAAAAACTGTTTTTT
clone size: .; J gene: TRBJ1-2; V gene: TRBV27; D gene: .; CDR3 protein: CASSSTGPGDYGYTF; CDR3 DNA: TGTGCCAGCAGTTCAACAGGGCCAGGAGACTATGGCTACACCTTC